This T cell receptor (beta chain) appears in the sequencing data of a study of blood T cells in healthy people across ages. Those donating, healthy Caucasian individuals from Russia, were aged 6 to 90. Alongside a J-beta primer mix, a sample-barcoded 5' primer served in a second PCR lasting about 7 to 12 cycles. Each TCR beta cDNA got a 12-nucleotide random molecular identifier. TCRdb reprocessed the 5' RACE reads via MiXCR and lists one record per CDR3 protein. The sample holds fewer than 1 million distinct CDR3 sequences, approximately 44% seen once. Worth noting for this clonotype: Its target is unknown.

The CDR3 sequence is 12 residues long. Trimming pared 5 bases from V and 10 bases from J, leaving 17 bases between. The germline CDR1 and CDR2 sequences are SQVTM and ANQGSEA. Study-wide results and limits: Long-lived donors carried more naive CD4+ cells and greater diversity than aged donors. PBMCs were not sorted, which prevented a conclusive comparison of naive versus antigen-experienced cells.

J is TRBJ2-5 and V is TRBV29-1; no clear D. The sequence derives from a man aged 55 to 70 in good health. The sample taken for sequencing was blood. The DNA for the CDR3 is TGCAGCGTTAATTTCGGATTGGCGGACCAGTACTTC. It codes for CSVNFGLADQYF. The whole variable domain, filled in from reference TRBV29-1 and TRBJ2-5, reads SAVISQKPSRDICQRGTSLTIQCQVDSQVTMMFWYRQQPGQSLTLIATANQGSEATYESGFVIDKFPISRPNLTFSTLTVSNMSPEDSSIYLCSVNFGLADQYFGPGTRLLVL.